The clone carrying this T cell receptor beta chain has just a few counts. Antigen unknown. RNA transcripts provided the source from which TCR beta CDR3 regions were amplified. First-round RT-PCR of the TCR CDR3 relied on the HTBI primer set. Via MiXCR, TCRdb re-called the multiplex PCR reads, giving one row per CDR3 protein. The repertoire consists of hundreds of thousands of distinct CDR3 sequences, with about a sixth occurring once and the leading ten covering 2.5% to 4%. V lost 10 bases and J lost 1, with 17 bases in between. CDR1 is MNHNS and CDR2 is SASEGT in the germline V gene. The CDR3 spans 16 residues. This specimen comes from a study of T cells in Graves' hyperthyroidism and ophthalmopathy. Across the whole study: Peripheral blood specimens were obtained at initial diagnosis, prior to any treatment. Overall study results and limits: Expanded thyroid clonotypes (above 0.001) were mostly also found in blood. The model identified upcoming ophthalmopathy a median approximately 6.5 months ahead of onset.

Diagnosis relied on clinical symptoms, serum thyroxine and TRAb, thyroid ultrasound and orbital computed tomography. The receptor was isolated from a middle-aged woman with Graves' ophthalmopathy. The rearrangement joins TRBV6-1 to TRBJ2-6, with TRBD2 as a possible D gene (7 bases). Input material: blood. The CDR3 region is CATTGGTHSGANVLTF. The CDR3 nucleotides are TGTGCCACCACGGGGGGCACTCATTCTGGGGCCAACGTCCTGACTTTC.